The 27 T cell receptor beta chains in this list originate from one sample, sequenced in a study of cytomegalovirus exposure and HLA in healthy donors. The PCR had 60 Vbeta and 13 Jbeta primers. The table came from immunoSEQ multiplex PCR; TCRdb's copy has only in-frame clones and leaves some out. The top ten hold 1.3% to 1.5% of the sample, which has some 150,000 clones, 65% to 85% seen once. The specimen sequenced was PBMCs. All receptors come from a man between 60 and 75 years old in good health and CMV-seronegative.

This clone turned up a few times. The genes are TRBV19 and TRBJ2-7; 9 positions agree with TRBD1. This CDR3 comprises 14 residues. After removal of 4 bases from V and 7 bases from J, the junction contained 8 bases not matched to a gene. Germline V gives CDR1 LNHDA, CDR2 SQIVND (reference sequence). CDR3 nucleotides: TGTGCCAGTAGTACGGGACAGGGAACGGGTGAGCAGTACTTC. Its translation: CASSTGQGTGEQYF.

This sequence joins TRBV9 and TRBJ1-6; D is uncertain. The germline V and J ends were trimmed by 4 bases and 0 bases, with 11 bases remaining between them. This CDR3 spans 16 amino acids. Germline V gene data show CDR1 as SGDLS and CDR2 as YYNGEE. As DNA, the CDR3 is TGTGCCAGCAGCCAGGACTCTAGCTCCTATAATTCACCCCTCCACTTT. It specifies CASSQDSSSYNSPLHF.

This clone appeared a single time. This rearrangement joins TRBV11-2 to TRBJ2-1, with 9 bases matching TRBD2. With V trimmed by 3 bases and J by 3 bases, 12 bases remained unmatched. Germline CDR1 is SGHAT and CDR2 is FQNNGV. The length of the CDR3 is 18 residues. The CDR3 nucleotides read TGTGCCAGCAGCTTTTCCTTAGAAGGACTAGCGCTCTACAATGAGCAGTTCTTC. Amino acid sequence: CASSFSLEGLALYNEQFF.

A few counts support this clone. The CDR3 DNA reads TGTGCCACCAGCAGATTAAGATCAGGGGGCAGCTATGGCTACACCTTC. This encodes CATSRLRSGGSYGYTF. This chain joins TRBV15 and TRBJ1-2; 8 nucleotides line up with TRBD1. Trimming at V came to 2 bases and at J to 4 bases, leaving 9 bases not matched to a gene. This CDR3 has 16 residues. CDR1 is LNHNV and CDR2 is YYDKDF in the germline V gene (reference sequence).

This clone has only one observation. The chain links TRBV6-6 to TRBJ2-7; 7 bases are a match to TRBD2. CDR1 is MNHNY and CDR2 is SVGAGI in the germline V gene (reference sequence). V was clipped by 6 bases and J by 6 bases; unmatched bases: 8. The CDR3 spans 13 residues. CDR3 residues: CASRPPGGPEQYF. CDR3 DNA: TGTGCCAGCAGACCACCGGGGGGTCCCGAGCAGTACTTC.

V usage is TRBV11-2 and J usage is TRBJ1-1; D remains unclear. The V end was cut by 5 bases, the J end by 10 bases, with 14 bases between. The CDR3 length is 12 residues. The V gene's germline CDR1 is SGHAT and CDR2 FQNNGV. The CDR3 nucleotides read TGTGCCAGCAGCCCGACGGGAGTGATAGCTTTCTTT. Its protein product is CASSPTGVIAFF.

The V and J genes are TRBV5-1 and TRBJ2-5; D perhaps matches TRBD1 (7 bases). The CDR3 has 16 amino acids. CDR1 SGHRS and CDR2 YFSETQ come from the germline V gene. The V end lost 1 base, the J end lost 4 bases, and 17 bases lay between the germline ends. Here the CDR3 DNA reads TGCGCCAGCAGCTTGTTGGGGGGACAGCTGGGAGAGACCCAGTACTTC. Amino acids: CASSLLGGQLGETQYF.

In the case of this clone: A junction boundary mismatches the germline segment, possibly from a read error. In nucleotides, the CDR3 is TGTTCCAGCAGCTTTGATCAGGGGTCTTGGGCTTTCTTT. Translated: CSSSFDQGSWAFF. This chain joins TRBV7-9 and TRBJ1-1; tentatively, D is TRBD1 (6 bases). This CDR3 has 13 amino acids. Germline V gene lookup returns CDR1 SEHNR and CDR2 FQNEAQ (reference sequence).

The chain is built from TRBV28 and TRBJ2-7; TRBD2 matches 7 bases. This CDR3 has 15 residues. Germline V gene data show CDR1 as MDHEN and CDR2 as SYDVKM. The V segment lost 8 bases and the J segment 1 base; nucleotides outside the gene matches: 11. In nucleotides, the CDR3 is TGTGCCAGCTCATATCTTGCTAGCGGTTCCTACGAGCAGTACTTC. Translating gives CASSYLASGSYEQYF. Filled out from reference TRBV28 and TRBJ2-7, the complete variable domain reads DVKVTQSSRYLVKRTGEKVFLECVQDMDHENMFWYRQDPGLGLRLIYFSYDVKMKEKGDIPEGYSVSREKKERFSLILESASTNQTSMYLCASSYLASGSYEQYFGPGTRLTVT.

The V and J genes are TRBV5-4 and TRBJ2-7, with D possibly TRBD1 on 5 matching bases. V lost 1 base to trimming and J lost 0 bases, with 8 bases between them. The CDR3 extends over 14 amino acids. From germline, CDR1 is SGHNT and CDR2 YYREEE (reference sequence). The CDR3 region is CASSLSQGSYEQYF. The CDR3 DNA reads as TGTGCCAGCAGCTTGTCCCAGGGCTCCTACGAGCAGTACTTC.

The chain combines TRBV19 with TRBJ2-5; 7 nucleotides match TRBD1. Trimming removed 6 bases from V and 2 bases from J; junction bases left unmatched: 9. CDR3 length equals 15 residues. The germline gives CDR1 LNHDA, CDR2 SQIVND (reference sequence). The CDR3 DNA reads TGTGCCAGTAGACCCCGACAGGGTGGGCAAGAGACCCAGTACTTC. Translating it yields CASRPRQGGQETQYF.

The gene calls are TRBV19 and TRBJ1-6, with 9 bases matching TRBD1. Germline V gene data show CDR1 as LNHDA and CDR2 as SQIVND (reference sequence). V shed 5 bases and J 12 bases; nucleotides not matched to a gene: 8. There are 14 residues in the CDR3. CDR3 nucleotides: TGTGCCAGTAGTCCCGGACAGGGGTTAGAACCCCTCCACTTT. It is translated as CASSPGQGLEPLHF.

This chain connects TRBV9 to TRBJ2-2; weak D call: TRBD2 (5 bases). The CDR3 is 15 amino acids. The V and J ends lost 0 bases and 5 bases respectively, with 11 bases between them. In germline, CDR1 is SGDLS, CDR2 YYNGEE. CDR3 residues: CASSVGGRQTGELFF. In DNA form, the CDR3 reads TGTGCCAGCAGCGTAGGAGGGCGGCAGACCGGGGAGCTGTTTTTT.

Written as DNA, the CDR3 is TGTGCCATCAGTGCTCTGACGAACAGGGGCAATGAGCAGTTCTTC. The encoded protein is CAISALTNRGNEQFF. The chain uses TRBV10-3 and TRBJ2-1; 7 nucleotides agree with TRBD1. The CDR3 extends over 15 amino acids. CDR1 is ENHRY, CDR2 SYGVKD, per germline. V shed 4 bases and J 6 bases; nucleotides not matched to a gene: 9.

V usage is TRBV29-1 and J usage is TRBJ1-4; no reliable D call. CDR3 size: 12 residues. The V gene lost 4 bases and the J gene lost 3 bases, with 6 bases spanning the gap. Germline V gene lookup returns CDR1 SQVTM and CDR2 ANQGSEA. CDR3 coding DNA: TGCAGCGTTGCCCGAGCTAATGAAAAACTGTTTTTT. Translating it yields CSVARANEKLFF.

J is TRBJ1-5 and V is TRBV21-1; TRBD1 was called by the table and not checked on the DNA. TRBV21-1 is noted as a pseudogene. The CDR3 runs to 16 residues. CDR3 nucleotide sequence: TGTGCCAGCAACCTTGCGCGGACAGGGAGCACTCAGCCCCAGCATTTT. Amino acid sequence: CASNLARTGSTQPQHF.

The table lists this clone with a few counts. This chain connects TRBV7-5 to TRBJ1-5; the table gives TRBD1 as D, unverified against the DNA. TRBV7-5 is given as a pseudogene. The CDR3 has 16 residues. The CDR3 region has the DNA TGTGTCAGAAGCTTAGAACTCGACATCTGCAATCAGCCCCAGCATTTT. This gives the protein CVRSLELDICNQPQHF.

The CDR3 here is CASSARGGSYNEQFF. DNA for the CDR3: TGTGCCAGCAGTGCCCGGGGAGGCTCCTACAATGAGCAGTTCTTC. This chain uses TRBV27 with TRBJ2-1, with a weak D call TRBD2 (6 bases). V was cut by 5 bases and J by 0 bases, with 11 bases left in between. The CDR3 has 15 amino acids. Germline values: CDR1 MNHEY, CDR2 SMNVEV (reference sequence).

V usage is TRBV29-1 and J usage is TRBJ2-2, with 10 nucleotides matching TRBD2. Per germline, CDR1 SQVTM and CDR2 ANQGSEA. The CDR3 spans 13 residues. After removal of 5 bases from V and 15 bases from J, the junction contained 12 bases not matched to a gene. CDR3 sequence reads: CSVILAGRRGVFF. The CDR3 bases are TGCAGCGTTATACTAGCGGGACGCCGGGGGGTGTTTTTT.

V and J are TRBV5-1 and TRBJ1-4; possibly TRBD1 for D (5 bases). The V gene's germline CDR1 is SGHRS and CDR2 YFSETQ. The V and J ends lost 0 bases and 2 bases respectively, with 11 bases between them. The CDR3 covers 16 residues. The CDR3: CASSLAGGITNEKLFF. CDR3 sequence (DNA): TGCGCCAGCAGCTTGGCTGGGGGGATCACTAATGAAAAACTGTTTTTT.

A single count supports this clone. The chain links TRBV18 to TRBJ1-2; TRBD1 might be the D (6 bases). V was cut by 2 bases and J by 4 bases, with 11 bases left in between. There are 14 residues in the CDR3. Germline V CDR1 and CDR2: KGHSH, LQKENI. CDR3 nucleotides: TGTGCCAGCTCACCATACAGGGACCCCTATGGCTACACCTTC. Amino acid sequence: CASSPYRDPYGYTF.

The CDR3 sequence is CASSQIQGEGANVLTF. The CDR3, as DNA: TGCGCCAGCAGCCAAATCCAGGGGGAAGGGGCCAACGTCCTGACTTTC. The rearrangement links TRBV4-3 to TRBJ2-6; 7 bases fit TRBD1. CDR1 LGHNA and CDR2 YSLEER come from the germline V gene. J gave up 4 bases and V 2 bases, and 5 bases lay outside the gene matches. This CDR3 has 16 amino acids.

In regard to this clone: The junction departs from the called germline gene at one end, perhaps through a read error. The rearrangement joins TRBV7-9 to TRBJ2-3, with 7 bases matching TRBD1. There are 17 residues in the CDR3. Germline values: CDR1 SEHNR, CDR2 FQNEAQ (reference sequence). The CDR3 DNA sequence: TGTTCCAGCAGCTCAAACACCGGGACAGTGGTTTCAGATACGCAGTATTTT. Its translation is CSSSSNTGTVVSDTQYF.

Comments on this clone: At one end the junction does not follow the germline gene, possibly because of a read error. The rearrangement links TRBV6-1 to TRBJ2-7, with D possibly being TRBD2 (6 bases). Germline V gene sequence: CDR1 MNHNS, CDR2 SASEGT. The length of the CDR3 is 13 residues. The CDR3 loop is CASSVGFGRDQNF. The CDR3 DNA reads TGTGCCAGCAGTGTGGGCTTTGGGCGGGACCAGAACTTC.

The V gene is TRBV15, the J gene TRBJ2-5; possibly TRBD2 for D (5 bases). CDR3 size: 14 residues. The germline V gene encodes CDR1 LNHNV and CDR2 YYDKDF (reference sequence). With 2 bases removed from V and 1 base from J, the gap between germline ends came to 8 bases. CDR3 loop: CATSRRGSQETQYF. The CDR3 region has the DNA TGTGCCACCAGCAGACGCGGGTCCCAAGAGACCCAGTACTTC.

CDR3 residues: CASSSQGRGYEQYF. The CDR3 coding sequence is TGCGCCAGCAGCTCTCAGGGTAGGGGTTACGAGCAGTACTTC. V gene TRBV5-1 combines with J gene TRBJ2-7, with D possibly being TRBD1 (5 bases). CDR3 length equals 14 residues. Per the germline V gene, CDR1 is SGHRS and CDR2 is YFSETQ. V lost 3 bases, J lost 4 bases, and 14 bases lay in between.

The chain employs TRBV27 and TRBJ2-7; D not certain. Germline CDR1 reads MNHEY; CDR2 reads SMNVEV (reference sequence). The CDR3 runs 11 residues. Trimming left V 6 bases short and J 4 bases short, with 7 bases between. CDR3 DNA: TGTGCCAGCAGGGGCCCTTACGAGCAGTACTTC. It codes for CASRGPYEQYF.